This paragraph covers one T cell receptor beta chain sequence. Its antigen is currently unknown. CDR3 length equals 14 residues. The V gene end was trimmed by 6 bases and the J gene end by 7 bases; junction bases not matched to a gene: 6. In germline, CDR1 is MNHEY, CDR2 SVGAGI. PCR primers comprised 60 Vbeta and 13 Jbeta primers. The method was immunoSEQ multiplex PCR; TCRdb's version includes in-frame clones alone and lacks a portion of them. The sample includes 150,000 to 200,000 clones, over 70% seen only once; the top ten take about 4.7%. These data originate in a study of cytomegalovirus exposure and HLA in healthy donors. Study-level points and caveats: Earlier analysis yielded a pattern in which most TCR beta V segments were productive about 90% or about 30% of the time.

Sequenced sample: PBMCs. V usage is TRBV6-5 and J usage is TRBJ2-1, with TRBD2 matching 10 bases. This clonotype originated in a man younger than 45 in good health and CMV-seronegative. CDR3 nucleotide sequence: TGTGCCAGCAGCCTAGCGGGGGTGAGGAATGAGCAGTTCTTC. It yields the protein CASSLAGVRNEQFF.